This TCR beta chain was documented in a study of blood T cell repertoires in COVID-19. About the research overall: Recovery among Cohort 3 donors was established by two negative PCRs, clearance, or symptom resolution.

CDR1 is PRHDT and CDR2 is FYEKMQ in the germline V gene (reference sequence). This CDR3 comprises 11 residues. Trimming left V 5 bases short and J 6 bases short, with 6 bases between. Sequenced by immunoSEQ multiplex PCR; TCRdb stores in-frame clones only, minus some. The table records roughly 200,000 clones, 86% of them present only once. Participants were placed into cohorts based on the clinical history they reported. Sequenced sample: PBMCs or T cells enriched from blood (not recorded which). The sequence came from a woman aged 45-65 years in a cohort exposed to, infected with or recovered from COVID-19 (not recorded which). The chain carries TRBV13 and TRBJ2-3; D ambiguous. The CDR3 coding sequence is TGTGCCAGCAGCCCTCGGGATACGCAGTATTTT. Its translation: CASSPRDTQYF.